This TCR beta chain was identified during a study of blood T cell repertoires in COVID-19. Overall study: COVID-19 samples from acute and convalescent phases originated in the United States, Italy and Spain. The cDNA or gDNA used as material had been derived from T cells, B-cell-depleted T cells, or PBMCs.

Under the authors' procedure: Reference gene primer amplification yielded estimated nucleated cell counts. TCRdb's copy holds only in-frame clones and misses some; the assay was immunoSEQ multiplex PCR. The V and J calls and the clone size are those of that table, but D and trimming were determined from the DNA. Of around 460,000 clones in the sample, 70% to 90% were seen once. V lost 1 base and J lost 4, with 13 bases in between. This CDR3 has 15 residues. CDR1 is LGHNA and CDR2 is YNFKEQ in the germline V gene. Sequenced sample: peripheral blood. The source is a man between 18 and 29 years old with COVID-19, enrolled during active disease. The J gene is TRBJ1-2, the V gene TRBV4-2, with D hard to call. In nucleotides, the CDR3 is TGTGCCAGCAGCCAAGGTCCAGGCGAGTTCTATGGCTACACCTTC. Translation: CASSQGPGEFYGYTF.